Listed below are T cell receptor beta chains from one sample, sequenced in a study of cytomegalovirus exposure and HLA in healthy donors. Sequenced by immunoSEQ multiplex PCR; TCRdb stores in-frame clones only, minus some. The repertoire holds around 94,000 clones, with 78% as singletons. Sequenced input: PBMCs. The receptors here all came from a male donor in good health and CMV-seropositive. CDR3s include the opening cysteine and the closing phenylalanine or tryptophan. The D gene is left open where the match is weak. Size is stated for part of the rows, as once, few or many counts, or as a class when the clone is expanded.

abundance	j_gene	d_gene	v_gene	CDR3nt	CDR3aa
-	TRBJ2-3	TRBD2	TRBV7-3	TGTGCCAGCAGCCCTGAGGCACGGGGGGTACGGGAGGATACGCAGTATTTT	CASSPEARGVREDTQYF
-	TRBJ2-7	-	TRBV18	TGTGCCAGCTCACCAAAGACAGGTGGCTACGAGCAGTACTTC	CASSPKTGGYEQYF
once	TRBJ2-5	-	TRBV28	TGTGCCAGCAGCACAGACAGACTTCAAGAGACCCAGTACTTC	CASSTDRLQETQYF
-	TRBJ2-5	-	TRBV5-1	TGCGCCAGCAGCGCCGGTCCTAGCGCGGAGACCCAGTACTTC	CASSAGPSAETQYF
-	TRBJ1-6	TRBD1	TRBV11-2	TGTGCCAGCAGCTTCTTGTGGCAGGGGGTCGGTTCACCCCTCCACTTT	CASSFLWQGVGSPLHF
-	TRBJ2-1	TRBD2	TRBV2	TGTGCCAGCACGGTACTAGCGGGGGGGTACAATGAGCAGTTCTTC	CASTVLAGGYNEQFF
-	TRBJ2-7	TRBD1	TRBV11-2	TGTGCCAGCAGCTTCGCCGGGACAGGGACCTACGAGCAGTACTTC	CASSFAGTGTYEQYF
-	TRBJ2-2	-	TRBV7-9	TGTGCCAGCAGCGCCGGTTCCGGGGAGCTGTTTTTT	CASSAGSGELFF
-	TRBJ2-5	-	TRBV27	TGTGCCAGCAGTTTCCGGGAACAAGAGACCCAGTACTTC	CASSFREQETQYF
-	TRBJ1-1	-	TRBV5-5	TGTGCCAGCAGTAATACCGGGAGGGCTTTCTTT	CASSNTGRAFF
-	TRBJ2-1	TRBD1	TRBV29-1	TGCAGCGTAAAGGGACAGGGGAGCTCCTACAATGAGCAGTTCTTC	CSVKGQGSSYNEQFF
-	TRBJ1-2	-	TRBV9	TGTGCCAGCAGCGTAGATGGCGGCTATGGCTACACCTTC	CASSVDGGYGYTF
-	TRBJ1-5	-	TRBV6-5	TGTGCCAGCAGCTCCGATGGGGCCGGGCAGCCCCAGCATTTT	CASSSDGAGQPQHF
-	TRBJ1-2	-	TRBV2	TGTGCCAGCAGTGGCGGGGATGGCTACACCTTC	CASSGGDGYTF
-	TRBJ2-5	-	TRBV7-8	TGTGCCAGCAGCGCTGCAGGGGCAGGAGAGACCCAGTACTTC	CASSAAGAGETQYF
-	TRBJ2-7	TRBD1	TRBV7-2	TGTGCCAGCAGCTGGACAGGTTCTCACGAGCAGTACTTC	CASSWTGSHEQYF
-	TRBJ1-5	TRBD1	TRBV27	TGTGTCAGCAGTAGGGACAGGGGAGGTAGGGCCCAGCATTTT	CVSSRDRGGRAQHF
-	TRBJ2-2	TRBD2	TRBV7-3	TGTGCCAGCAGCTCAGCGGGGGGGCGGAACACCGGGGAGCTGTTTTTT	CASSSAGGRNTGELFF
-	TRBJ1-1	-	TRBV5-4	TGTGCCAGCAGCTTACCGGGTAACACTGAAGCTTTCTTT	CASSLPGNTEAFF
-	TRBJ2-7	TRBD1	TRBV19	TGTGCCAGTAGTGTAGGGGCAGGGGGCGTTCAGCAGTACTTC	CASSVGAGGVQQYF
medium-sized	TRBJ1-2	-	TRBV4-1	TGCGCCAGCAGCCAAGACAAACAGGGTGCTCAATTCGATGGCTACACCTTC	CASSQDKQGAQFDGYTF
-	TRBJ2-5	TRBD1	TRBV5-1	TGCGCCAGCAGCCCCATCGCCGGGACAGGGGACCAAGAGACCCAGTACTTC	CASSPIAGTGDQETQYF
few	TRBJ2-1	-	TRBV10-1	TGCGCCAGCAGTGTGGGTCTGGGGCGGGATTACAATGAGCAGTTCTTC	CASSVGLGRDYNEQFF
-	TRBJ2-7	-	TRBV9	TGTGCCAGCAGCGTAGGGCAAGGGGGGGTTTACGAGCAGTACTTC	CASSVGQGGVYEQYF
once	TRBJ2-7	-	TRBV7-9	TGTGCCAGCAGCTTAGCCCACCAGGAACCTAGCACCTACGAGCAGTACTTC	CASSLAHQEPSTYEQYF
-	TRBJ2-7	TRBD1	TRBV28	TGTGCCAGCAGTTTAAGAGGGGGCGTCGAGCAGTACTTC	CASSLRGGVEQYF
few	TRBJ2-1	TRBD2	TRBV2	TGTGCCAGCAGTGAAATAGGACTAGCGGGGGGCCCGGTTGAGCAGTTCTTC	CASSEIGLAGGPVEQFF
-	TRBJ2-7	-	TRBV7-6	TGTGCCAGCAGCCCCGGGGGAAACGAGCAGTACTTC	CASSPGGNEQYF
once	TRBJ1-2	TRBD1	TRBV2	TGTGCCAGCACTAACAGGGGGGGAAACTATGGCTACACCTTC	CASTNRGGNYGYTF
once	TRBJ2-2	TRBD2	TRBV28	TGTGCCAGCAGTTCCAGCTCGGGAGGAGGCGGGTCCGGGGAGCTGTTTTTT	CASSSSSGGGGSGELFF
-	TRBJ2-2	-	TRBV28	TGTGCCAGCAGTTTTAAGCGAGGGCGTAGCGGGGAGCTGTTTTTT	CASSFKRGRSGELFF
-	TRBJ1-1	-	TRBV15	TGTGCCACCAGCAGAGTTCGGGGGAGCACTGAAGCTTTCTTT	CATSRVRGSTEAFF
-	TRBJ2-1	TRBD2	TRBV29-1	TGCAGCGTTGAAGGCCAGCGGGAGGATGAGCAGTTCTTC	CSVEGQREDEQFF
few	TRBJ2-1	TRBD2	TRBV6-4	TGTGCCAGCAGTGACTCTAGCGGGTTTTACAATGAGCAGTTCTTC	CASSDSSGFYNEQFF
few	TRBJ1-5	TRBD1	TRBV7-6	TGTGCCAGCAGCGGGGGGACAGGCAATCAGCCCCAGCATTTT	CASSGGTGNQPQHF
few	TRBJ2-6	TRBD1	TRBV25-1	TGTGCCAGCAGTCAAACCCAGACAGGGACTGGGGCCAACGTCCTGACTTTC	CASSQTQTGTGANVLTF
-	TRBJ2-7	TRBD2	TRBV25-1	TGTGCCAGCAGTGAGCCAACTAGCGGGGCGACCTACGAGCAGTACTTC	CASSEPTSGATYEQYF
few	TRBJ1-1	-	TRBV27	TGTGCCATCGAGACTGAAGCTTTCTTT	CAIETEAFF
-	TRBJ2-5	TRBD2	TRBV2	TGTGCCAGCAAATGGACTAGCGGGAGCGGAGAGACCCAGTACTTC	CASKWTSGSGETQYF
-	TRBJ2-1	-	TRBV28	TGTGCCAGCAGTTTTTTAGTGCCGGTGACTATCGGGTCGCAGTTCTTC	CASSFLVPVTIGSQFF
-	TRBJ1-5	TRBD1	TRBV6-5	TGTGCCAGCAGTACCCGACAGGGGGGACAGCCCCAGCATTTT	CASSTRQGGQPQHF
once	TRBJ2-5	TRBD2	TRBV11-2	TGTGCCAGCAGCTTAGGTGGACTAGTAGAGACCCAGTACTTC	CASSLGGLVETQYF
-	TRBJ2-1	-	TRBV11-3	TGTGCCAGCTCCCAGGACCCAGGGGATATCAATGAGCAGTTCTTC	CASSQDPGDINEQFF
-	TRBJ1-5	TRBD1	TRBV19	TGTGCCAGTAGGGGCCCGGGACAGCTTCCCAATCAGCCCCAGCATTTT	CASRGPGQLPNQPQHF
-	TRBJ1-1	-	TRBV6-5	TGTGCCAGCAGTCCCCAGGGAATGGACACTGAAGCTTTCTTT	CASSPQGMDTEAFF
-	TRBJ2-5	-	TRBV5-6	TGTGCCAGCAACCCGGGACTGGGGGGGACCCAGTACTTC	CASNPGLGGTQYF
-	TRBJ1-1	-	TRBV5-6	TGTGCCAGCAGGGAGATCCACAGGGCGGGGAACACTGAAGCTTTCTTT	CASREIHRAGNTEAFF
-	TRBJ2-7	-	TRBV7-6	TGTGCCAGCAGCCAAAGGGAGACTGGGTCCTACGAGCAGTACTTC	CASSQRETGSYEQYF
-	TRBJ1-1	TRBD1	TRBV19	TGTGCCAGCCGACAGGGGTGGACTGAAGCTTTCTTT	CASRQGWTEAFF
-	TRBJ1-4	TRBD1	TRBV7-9	TGTGCCAGCAGGTCCGGGACAGGGGGCGCGAGGGAAAAACTGTTTTTT	CASRSGTGGAREKLFF
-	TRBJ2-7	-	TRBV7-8	TGTGCCAGCAGCCAAGCCCGGGACTACGAGCAGTACTTC	CASSQARDYEQYF